This section outlines one TCR beta chain sequence together with its context. Its cognate antigen is unknown. There were likely unrecorded immune exposures, though donors were nominally healthy when sampled. The junction had 4 bases not matched to a gene; V was cut back by 1 base and J by 2 bases. CDR3 length: 16 amino acids. The V gene's germline CDR1 is SGHTA and CDR2 FQGNSA. This PCR relied on a set of 60 Vbeta primers and 13 Jbeta primers. The table came from immunoSEQ multiplex PCR; TCRdb's copy has only in-frame clones and leaves some out. The sample has 160,000 or so clones, 60% to 80% seen once; the top ten hold roughly 9.7%. The sample is drawn from a study of cytomegalovirus exposure and HLA in healthy donors. Findings and limits, study-wide: Accurate prediction of HLA-A and HLA-B alleles (for most subjects) was reportedly achieved from TCR beta sequences. The authors excluded some V segments, including TRBV6-2 and TRBV6-3, as indistinguishable. The likely origin of a cluster of highly shared sequence variants was a sequencing artifact.

This TCR derives from a man aged 18-30 years in good health and CMV-seropositive. Sequenced input: PBMCs. The chain uses TRBV7-2 and TRBJ2-3; 9 positions match TRBD2. CDR3 in amino acids: CASSLVAGALTDTQYF. CDR3 DNA sequence: TGTGCCAGCAGCTTAGTAGCGGGGGCCCTCACAGATACGCAGTATTTT.